This T cell receptor (beta chain) derives from a study of PD-1 blockade in classical Hodgkin lymphoma. Assay used: immunoSEQ multiplex PCR; TCRdb lists only in-frame clones, some missing. The sample has 95,000 to 120,000 clones, nearly 90% seen once. Only one count was recorded for this clone. Its antigen is still unknown. Regarding the study as a whole: TCR diversity in CD4+, not CD8+, cells rose significantly by C4D1.

After autologous stem cell transplantation all patients relapsed, and prior brentuximab vedotin exposure differed between cohorts. From germline, CDR1 is MDHEN and CDR2 SYDVKM. The CDR3 extends over 16 amino acids. V shed 5 bases, J shed 3 bases, and the junction held 12 bases outside the gene matches. This chain joins TRBV28 and TRBJ1-2, with TRBD1 identical over 7 bases. The source was peripheral blood mononuclear cells (PBMCs), collected before the second cycle of nivolumab. The sequence was collected from a human donor with classical Hodgkin lymphoma. CDR3 bases: TGTGCCAGCAGTGCCCGGGACAGAAGCTTTTACTATGGCTACACCTTC. Its protein is CASSARDRSFYYGYTF.